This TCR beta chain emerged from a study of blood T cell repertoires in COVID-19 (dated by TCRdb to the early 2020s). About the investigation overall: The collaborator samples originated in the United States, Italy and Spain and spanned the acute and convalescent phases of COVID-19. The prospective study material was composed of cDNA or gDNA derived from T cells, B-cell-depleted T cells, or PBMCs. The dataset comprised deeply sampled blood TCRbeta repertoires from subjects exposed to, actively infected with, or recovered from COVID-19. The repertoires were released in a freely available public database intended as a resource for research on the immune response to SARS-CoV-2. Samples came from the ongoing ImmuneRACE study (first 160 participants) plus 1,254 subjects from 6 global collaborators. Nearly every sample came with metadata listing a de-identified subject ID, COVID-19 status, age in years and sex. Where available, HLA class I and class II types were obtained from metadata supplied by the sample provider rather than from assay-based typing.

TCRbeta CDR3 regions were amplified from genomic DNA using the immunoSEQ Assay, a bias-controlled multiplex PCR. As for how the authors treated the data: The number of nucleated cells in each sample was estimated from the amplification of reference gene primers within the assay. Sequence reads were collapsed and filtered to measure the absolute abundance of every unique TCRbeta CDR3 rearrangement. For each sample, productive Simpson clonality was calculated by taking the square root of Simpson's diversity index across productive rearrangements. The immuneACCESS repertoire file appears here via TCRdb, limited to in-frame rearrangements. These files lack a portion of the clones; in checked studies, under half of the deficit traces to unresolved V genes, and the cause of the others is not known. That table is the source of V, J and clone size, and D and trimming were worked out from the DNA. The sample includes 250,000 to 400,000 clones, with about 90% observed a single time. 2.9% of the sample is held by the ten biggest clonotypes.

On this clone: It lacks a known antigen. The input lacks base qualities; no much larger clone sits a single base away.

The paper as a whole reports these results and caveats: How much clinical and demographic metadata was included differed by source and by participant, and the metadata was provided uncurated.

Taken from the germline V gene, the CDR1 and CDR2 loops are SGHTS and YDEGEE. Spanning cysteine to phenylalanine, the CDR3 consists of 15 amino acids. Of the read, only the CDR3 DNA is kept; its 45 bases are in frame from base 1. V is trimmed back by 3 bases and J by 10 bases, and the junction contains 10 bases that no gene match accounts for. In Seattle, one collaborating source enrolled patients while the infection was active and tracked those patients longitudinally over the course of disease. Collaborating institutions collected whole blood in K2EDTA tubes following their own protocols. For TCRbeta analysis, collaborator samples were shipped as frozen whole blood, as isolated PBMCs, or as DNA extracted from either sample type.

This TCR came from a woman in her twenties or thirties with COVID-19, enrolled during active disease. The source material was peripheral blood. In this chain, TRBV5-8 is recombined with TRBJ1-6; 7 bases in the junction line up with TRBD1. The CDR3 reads CASSSRGTAVSPLHF. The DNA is TGTGCCAGCAGCTCACGGGGGACAGCGGTGTCACCCCTCCACTTT.